This record looks at one TCR beta chain sequence and its context. Its specificity is unknown. It was with 60 Vbeta and 13 Jbeta primers that the PCR ran. The table came from immunoSEQ multiplex PCR; TCRdb's copy has only in-frame clones and leaves some out. Altogether roughly 120,000 clones are present, about 8.5% being singletons, with the ten largest covering 4.5% to 5.5%. The data derive from a study of cytomegalovirus exposure and HLA in healthy donors. Whole-study results and caveats: A later analysis by the authors found several of the most significant clusters apparently linked to common viral pathogens. Rates of TCR association differed by HLA locus in a later analysis, with DRB1 highest and HLA-C lowest. In a later analysis, V- and J-gene trimming of beta chains associated with a DCLRE1C missense variant, replicated independently. The classifier reportedly diagnosed cytomegalovirus status with high specificity and sensitivity.

CDR3 size: 16 residues. The V end was cut by 3 bases, the J end by 4 bases, with 18 bases between. Per germline, CDR1 LGHNA and CDR2 YSLEER. The receptor was derived from a man between 40 and 49 years old in good health and CMV-seronegative. This rearrangement joins TRBV4-3 to TRBJ1-2, with D possibly being TRBD1 (6 bases). Sequenced material: PBMCs. CDR3 amino acids: CASSQTRTAFSYGYTF. The CDR3 DNA is TGCGCCAGCAGCCAGACCAGGACAGCCTTTTCCTATGGCTACACCTTC.